This T cell receptor (beta chain) was recorded in a study of T cells in localized non-small cell lung cancer. General study points: Paired adjacent lung recovered a median around 59 of the top 100 tumor clones.

Here immunoSEQ multiplex PCR was the method, and the copy in TCRdb shows in-frame clones only, minus some. The sample includes around 90,000 clones, over 60% seen only once; the top ten take 15% to 20%. The length of the CDR3 is 15 residues. Germline CDR1 and CDR2: GTSNPN and SVGIG (reference sequence). V shed 0 bases and J shed 7 bases, with 19 bases lying between them. With respect to this clone: Antigen specificity is unknown.

This material consisted of PBMCs, taken before any cancer treatment. The sequence was obtained from a man aged 40-75 years with stage II squamous cell lung carcinoma. The chain combines TRBV30 with TRBJ2-7; TRBD2 might be the D (5 bases). The CDR3 loop is CAWSVKYRGQFEQYF. CDR3 DNA: TGTGCCTGGAGTGTAAAGTACCGGGGTCAGTTTGAGCAGTACTTC.